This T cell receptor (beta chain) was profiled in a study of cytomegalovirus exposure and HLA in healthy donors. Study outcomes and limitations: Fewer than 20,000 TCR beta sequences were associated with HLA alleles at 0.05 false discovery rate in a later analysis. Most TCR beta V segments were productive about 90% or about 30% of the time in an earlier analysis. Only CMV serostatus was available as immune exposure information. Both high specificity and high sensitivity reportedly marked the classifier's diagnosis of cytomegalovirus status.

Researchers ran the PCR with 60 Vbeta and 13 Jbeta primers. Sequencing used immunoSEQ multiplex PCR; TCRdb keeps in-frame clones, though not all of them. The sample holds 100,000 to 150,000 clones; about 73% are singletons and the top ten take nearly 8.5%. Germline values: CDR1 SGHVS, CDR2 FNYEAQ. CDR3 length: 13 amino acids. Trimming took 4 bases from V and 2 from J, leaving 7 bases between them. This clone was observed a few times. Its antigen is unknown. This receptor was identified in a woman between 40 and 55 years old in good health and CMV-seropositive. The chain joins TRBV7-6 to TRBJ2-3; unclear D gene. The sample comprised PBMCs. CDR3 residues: CASSSSYTDTQYF. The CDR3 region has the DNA TGTGCCAGCAGCTCTTCTTACACAGATACGCAGTATTTT.